The 24 T cell receptor beta chains below come from one sample, sequenced in a study of beta chain features in type 1 diabetes. All of the isolated RNA was reverse transcribed, so expressed TCRB transcripts were sequenced. Sequencing was performed with immunoSEQ multiplex PCR; in TCRdb, only in-frame clones are kept and a portion is missing. In the table there are approximately 340,000 clones, roughly 16% of which are singletons. Input material: naive CD4+ T cells from blood. These receptors all stem from a woman between 18 and 29 years old in good health.

The chain uses TRBV25-1 and TRBJ2-6; D remains unclear. In germline, CDR1 is MGHDK, CDR2 SYGVNS. The CDR3 sequence is 15 residues long. The ends were cut back, 5 bases at V and 4 bases at J, with 12 bases in the middle. CDR3 in DNA: TGTGCCAGCAGTCCAGACTTACCCGGGGCCAACGTCCTGACTTTC. It specifies CASSPDLPGANVLTF.

This clone was found a few times. The chain couples TRBV28 to TRBJ2-7, with TRBD2 as a possible D gene (5 bases). This CDR3 spans 14 amino acids. CDR1 MDHEN and CDR2 SYDVKM come from the germline V gene. V lost 5 bases and J lost 1, with 12 bases in between. The CDR3 reads CASSAPPGSYEQYF. The CDR3 DNA reads TGTGCCAGCAGTGCCCCCCCGGGGTCCTACGAGCAGTACTTC.

This clone was observed a handful of times. This sequence joins TRBV5-1 and TRBJ2-7, with 8 bases fitting TRBD2. The CDR3 spans 16 residues. Germline CDR1 is SGHRS and CDR2 is YFSETQ. With V trimmed by 3 bases and J by 6 bases, 14 bases remained unmatched. This CDR3 is CASSSTTGTSRGEQYF. The CDR3 nucleotides read TGCGCCAGCAGCTCAACTACCGGGACTAGTCGTGGCGAGCAGTACTTC.

The chain links TRBV29-1 to TRBJ2-1, with 10 nucleotides matching TRBD2. V lost 2 bases, J lost 4 bases, and 5 bases stayed unmatched. This CDR3 region has 15 residues. The germline V gene has CDR1 SQVTM and CDR2 ANQGSEA. Written as DNA, the CDR3 is TGCAGCGTTGAAATTCTAGCGGGGGTGTACAATGAGCAGTTCTTC. It encodes CSVEILAGVYNEQFF.

The CDR3 here is CASSWTVISTSTDTQYF. Written as DNA, the CDR3 is TGTGCCAGCAGCTGGACAGTCATCTCAACTAGCACAGATACGCAGTATTTT. The J gene is TRBJ2-3, the V gene TRBV5-6; possibly TRBD1 for D (6 bases). CDR3 length: 17 residues. The germline CDR1 and CDR2 sequences are SGHDT and YYEEEE. V was pared by 3 bases and J by 0 bases, with 17 bases between. Variable domain in full (rest from reference TRBV5-6 and TRBJ2-3): DAGVTQSPTHLIKTRGQQVTLRCSPKSGHDTVSWYQQALGQGPQFIFQYYEEEERQRGNFPDRFSGHQFPNYSSELNVNALLLGDSALYLCASSWTVISTSTDTQYFGPGTRLTVL.

A few counts support this clone. Additional DNA sequences in this sample encode the identical CDR3. The V gene is TRBV29-1, the J gene TRBJ2-7, with D possibly TRBD2 on 6 matching bases. The germline V gene encodes CDR1 SQVTM and CDR2 ANQGSEA. Trimming removed 6 bases from V and 3 bases from J, with 12 bases in between. CDR3 size: 12 residues. The CDR3 nucleotides read TGCAGCGTGGGACCGCGGGGCTACGAGCAGTACTTC. It codes for CSVGPRGYEQYF.

V gene TRBV5-4 combines with J gene TRBJ2-5, with TRBD1 matching over 7 bases. CDR1 and CDR2 from the germline V gene are SGHNT and YYREEE (reference sequence). The CDR3 has 14 residues. The V gene end was trimmed by 4 bases and the J gene end by 3 bases; junction bases not matched to a gene: 6. This chain's CDR3 is CASSQNTGEETQYF. The CDR3 region has the DNA TGTGCCAGCAGCCAAAATACAGGGGAAGAGACCCAGTACTTC.

This clone turned up a few times. The V and J genes are TRBV6-5 and TRBJ1-5; no clear D gene. The V gene's germline CDR1 is MNHEY and CDR2 SVGAGI. The CDR3 runs 13 residues. V lost 1 base, J lost 5 bases, and 6 bases lay in between. The CDR3 reads CASSYWRDQPQHF. The CDR3 bases are TGTGCCAGCAGTTACTGGAGAGATCAGCCCCAGCATTTT.

This chain uses TRBV23-1 with TRBJ2-7; D gene ambiguous. TRBV23-1 is an ORF for which the function is uncertain. This CDR3 region has 16 residues. Trimming left V 0 bases short and J 0 bases short, with 12 bases between. The CDR3 protein is CASSQSMAVNSYEQYF. CDR3 in DNA: TGCGCCAGCAGTCAATCGATGGCAGTGAACTCCTACGAGCAGTACTTC.

The chain links TRBV15 to TRBJ2-6; D perhaps matches TRBD2 (5 bases). The CDR3 consists of 17 residues. Germline V CDR1 and CDR2: LNHNV, YYDKDF (reference sequence). V lost 0 bases and J lost 2, with 11 bases in between. The CDR3 region has the DNA TGTGCCACCAGCAGAGATATCGGGGAAGCTGGGGCCAACGTCCTGACTTTC. Translation gives CATSRDIGEAGANVLTF.

The chain employs TRBV30 and TRBJ1-2, with D tentatively TRBD1 (5 bases). V lost 1 base to trimming and J lost 2 bases, with 8 bases between them. The CDR3 totals 13 residues. CDR1 and CDR2 (germline): GTSNPN, SVGIG (reference sequence). CDR3: CAWSGQPNYGYTF. Written as DNA, the CDR3 is TGTGCCTGGAGTGGACAGCCCAACTATGGCTACACCTTC. The variable domain in full, completed from reference TRBV30 and TRBJ1-2, reads SQTIHQWPATLVQPVGSPLSLECTVEGTSNPNLYWYRQAAGRGLQLLFYSVGIGQISSEVPQNLSASRPQDRQFILSSKKLLLSDSGFYLCAWSGQPNYGYTFGSGTRLTVV.

J is TRBJ2-1 and V is TRBV7-3; D uncertain. CDR1 is SGHTA, CDR2 FQGTGA, per germline. The CDR3 has 11 residues. V was shortened by 5 bases and J by 10 bases, with 9 bases between the two germline ends. The DNA for the CDR3 is TGTGCCAGCAGCCGAGTCAGGGAGCAGTTCTTC. Its protein product is CASSRVREQFF.

This clone was seen only a few times. The J gene is TRBJ2-5, the V gene TRBV6-5; 7 bases match TRBD1. The CDR3 spans 14 residues. With V trimmed by 2 bases and J by 4 bases, 4 bases remained unmatched. CDR1 and CDR2 from the germline V gene are MNHEY and SVGAGI. DNA of the CDR3: TGTGCCAGCAGTTACGGGACAGTAGGAGAGACCCAGTACTTC. This gives the protein CASSYGTVGETQYF.

The chain joins TRBV19 to TRBJ1-5; 9 bases match TRBD1. CDR1 is LNHDA, CDR2 SQIVND, per germline (reference sequence). The CDR3 sequence is 15 residues long. The V and J ends lost 4 bases and 4 bases, in that order; junction bases with no gene match: 5. CDR3 loop: CASSKDRGGNQPQHF. The CDR3 DNA reads as TGTGCCAGTAGTAAGGACAGGGGAGGGAATCAGCCCCAGCATTTT.

This rearrangement joins TRBV19 to TRBJ2-1; 8 bases map to TRBD1. Germline V gene data show CDR1 as LNHDA and CDR2 as SQIVND (reference sequence). J was trimmed by 2 bases and V by 1 base; bases with no gene match: 4. CDR3 length: 16 amino acids. Here the CDR3 DNA reads TGTGCCAGTAGTATAGGTCGGGACAGGCCCTACAATGAGCAGTTCTTC. This codes for CASSIGRDRPYNEQFF. Together with reference TRBV19 and TRBJ2-1, the CDR3 gives the full variable domain: DGGITQSPKYLFRKEGQNVTLSCEQNLNHDAMYWYRQDPGQGLRLIYYSQIVNDFQKGDIAEGYSVSREKKESFPLTVTSAQKNPTAFYLCASSIGRDRPYNEQFFGPGTRLTVL.

This clone was found a few times. V and J are TRBV28 and TRBJ1-2; D remains ambiguous. CDR1 is MDHEN and CDR2 is SYDVKM in the germline V gene. This CDR3 comprises 11 residues. With 2 bases removed from V and 7 bases from J, the gap between germline ends came to 5 bases. CDR3 bases: TGTGCCAGCAGTTTAACATCTGGCTACACCTTC. Translation gives CASSLTSGYTF.

The chain recombines TRBV7-9 with TRBJ2-7; 8 nucleotides match TRBD2. Germline V gene lookup returns CDR1 SEHNR and CDR2 FQNEAQ (reference sequence). This CDR3 has 16 residues. V shed 1 base and J 2 bases; nucleotides not matched to a gene: 7. CDR3 amino acids: CASSLVGAGGAYEQYF. The DNA of the CDR3 is TGTGCCAGCAGCTTAGTGGGGGCGGGAGGTGCCTACGAGCAGTACTTC. The full variable domain, rest sourced from reference TRBV7-9 and TRBJ2-7, is DTGVSQNPRHKITKRGQNVTFRCDPISEHNRLYWYRQTLGQGPEFLTYFQNEAQLEKSRLLSDRFSAERPKGSFSTLEIQRTEQGDSAMYLCASSLVGAGGAYEQYFGPGTRLTVT.

This chain connects TRBV6-1 to TRBJ2-7; maybe TRBD1 (5 bases). Germline V gene sequence: CDR1 MNHNS, CDR2 SASEGT. Trimming cost V 10 bases and J 4 bases, with 17 bases left between them. The CDR3 spans 13 residues. The CDR3, as DNA: TGTGCCACCAAACTTCACCAGGGTTACGAGCAGTACTTC. Encoded protein: CATKLHQGYEQYF.

The chain carries TRBV28 and TRBJ1-2; TRBD1 is a possible D gene (6 bases). This CDR3 region has 14 residues. Germline-derived CDR1 and CDR2 are MDHEN and SYDVKM. Trimming took 6 bases from V and 0 from J, leaving 11 bases between them. CDR3 sequence: CASRLDSSNYGYTF. The CDR3 bases are TGTGCCAGCAGATTGGACAGCTCTAACTATGGCTACACCTTC.

The chain recombines TRBV30 with TRBJ2-4; 9 bases are shared with TRBD1. Germline loops: CDR1 GTSNPN, CDR2 SVGIG (reference sequence). V shed 3 bases and J 16 bases; nucleotides not matched to a gene: 16. The CDR3 loop spans 14 amino acids. CDR3 protein: CAWSALLETGGIYF. The CDR3 bases are TGTGCCTGGAGCGCCCTTCTCGAGACAGGGGGAATATACTTC.

V and J are TRBV11-2 and TRBJ2-2; 10 nucleotides agree with TRBD2. Looked up from germline, CDR1 is SGHAT and CDR2 is FQNNGV. Trimming at V came to 5 bases and at J to 3 bases, leaving 3 bases not matched to a gene. CDR3 length: 15 residues. The CDR3 spells CASSLAGEHTGELFF. CDR3 DNA sequence: TGTGCCAGCAGCCTAGCGGGAGAGCACACCGGGGAGCTGTTTTTT.

This clone has only a few counts. This chain links TRBV2 with TRBJ2-3; 8 bases are shared with TRBD1. The germline CDR1 and CDR2 sequences are SNHLY and FYNNEI. This CDR3 region has 13 residues. The J segment lost 1 base and the V segment lost 8 bases, leaving 2 bases of the junction unmatched. CDR3 amino acids: CASRGQGTDTQYF. The DNA for the CDR3 is TGTGCCAGCCGGGGACAGGGCACAGATACGCAGTATTTT.

This clone was seen only a few times. The CDR3: CSVLRQGGTYEQYF. The CDR3 DNA reads TGCAGCGTTCTAAGACAGGGGGGTACCTACGAGCAGTACTTC. The chain joins TRBV29-1 to TRBJ2-7; TRBD1 matches 9 bases. The V segment lost 5 bases and the J segment 2 bases; nucleotides outside the gene matches: 7. The V gene's germline CDR1 is SQVTM and CDR2 ANQGSEA. This CDR3 region has 14 residues.

The CDR3 loop reads CASSQVIPVGTEAFF. DNA for the CDR3: TGTGCCAGCAGCCAAGTAATTCCGGTCGGGACTGAAGCTTTCTTT. The J gene is TRBJ1-1, the V gene TRBV14; D not resolved. Germline V gene sequence: CDR1 SGHDN, CDR2 FVKESK. This CDR3 spans 15 amino acids. With 1 base removed from V and 5 bases from J, the gap between germline ends came to 14 bases.